This TCR beta chain was captured by sequencing in a study of T-cell reconstitution after alpha-beta-depleted transplantation in children. A TCRbeta library incorporating unique molecular identifiers was prepared. TCRdb re-analysed the PCR reads in MiXCR, keeping a single row per CDR3 protein. The table records around 530,000 distinct CDR3 sequences, roughly 33% of them present only once. Germline V gene lookup returns CDR1 DFQATT and CDR2 SNEGSKA (reference sequence). The CDR3 is 11 amino acids. Between the trimmed V and J ends, which lost 6 bases and 6 bases, there was a span of 8 bases. The TCR sequence derives from a human donor who donated a stem cell graft to a child with aplastic anemia. The chain has TRBV20-1 and TRBJ2-2, with D possibly TRBD1 on 5 matching bases. Sequenced here: PBMCs from the stem cell graft donor, sampled from the stem cell graft. The CDR3 nucleotides read TGCAGTGCAGGGGTCCCCGGGGAGCTGTTTTTT. Translating it yields CSAGVPGELFF.